The clone carrying this T cell receptor beta chain was detected a few times. Its antigen is still unknown. An Oncomine TCR Beta short-read assay was used to sequence the DNA from cultured CD4+ T cells. TCRdb used MiXCR to reprocess the PCR reads, holding one entry per CDR3 protein. The sample carries about 15,000 distinct CDR3 sequences, around half recorded once. CDR3 length equals 14 residues. Germline-derived CDR1 and CDR2 are LNHDA and SQIVND (reference sequence). J lost 11 bases, V lost 4 bases, and 8 bases had no gene match. These data belong to a study of vaccination and CD4 T cells after COVID-19. Study-wide context: Participants, all vaccine recipients, received two doses of either BNT162b2 or mRNA-1273.

Treatment indicated: approximately 10-day PBMC culture with coronavirus spike peptide pools or control peptides (ViraFEST assay). Half the medium was exchanged for fresh IL-2 medium on days 3 and 7. Notes on the study in general: The authors studied relatively few convalescent patients and analyzed no early post-infection timepoints.

Sequenced: CD4+ T cells from blood, cultured in vitro. The sequence was collected from a human donor who had recovered from COVID-19. V and J are TRBV19 and TRBJ1-5, with TRBD1 matching 10 bases. CDR3 bases: TGTGCCAGTAGTACCGGACAGGGGGGTTCATCCCAGCATTTT. This encodes CASSTGQGGSSQHF.